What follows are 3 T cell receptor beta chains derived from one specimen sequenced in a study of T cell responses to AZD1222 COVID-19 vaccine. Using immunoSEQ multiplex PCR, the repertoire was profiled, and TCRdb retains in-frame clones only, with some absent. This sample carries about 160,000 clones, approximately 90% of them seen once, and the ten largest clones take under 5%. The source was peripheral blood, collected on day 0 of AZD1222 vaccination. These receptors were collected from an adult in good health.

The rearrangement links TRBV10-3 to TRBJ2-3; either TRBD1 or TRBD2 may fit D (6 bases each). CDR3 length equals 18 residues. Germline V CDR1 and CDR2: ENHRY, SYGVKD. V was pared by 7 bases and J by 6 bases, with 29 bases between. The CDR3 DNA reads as TGTGCCATCAAAACCGGGAACCAGGACTACCCCCAGGGGGATACGCAGTATTTT. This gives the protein CAIKTGNQDYPQGDTQYF.

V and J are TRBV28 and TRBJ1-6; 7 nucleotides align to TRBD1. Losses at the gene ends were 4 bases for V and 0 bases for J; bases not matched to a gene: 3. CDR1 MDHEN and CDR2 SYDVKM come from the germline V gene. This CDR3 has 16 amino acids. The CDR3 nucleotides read TGTGCCAGCAGTTCACAGGGGAGCTCCTATAATTCACCCCTCCACTTT. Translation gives CASSSQGSSYNSPLHF. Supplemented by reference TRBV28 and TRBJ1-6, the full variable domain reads DVKVTQSSRYLVKRTGEKVFLECVQDMDHENMFWYRQDPGLGLRLIYFSYDVKMKEKGDIPEGYSVSREKKERFSLILESASTNQTSMYLCASSSQGSSYNSPLHFGNGTRLTVT.

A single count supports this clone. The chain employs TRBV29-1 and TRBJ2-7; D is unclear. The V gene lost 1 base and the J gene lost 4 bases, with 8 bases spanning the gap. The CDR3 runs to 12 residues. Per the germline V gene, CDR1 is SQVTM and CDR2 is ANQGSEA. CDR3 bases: TGCAGCGTTGAAGGTTCGATTTACGAGCAGTACTTC. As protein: CSVEGSIYEQYF.